This T cell receptor (beta chain) emerged from a study of cytomegalovirus exposure and HLA in healthy donors (dated by TCRdb to about 2017). For the study in its entirety: An earlier analysis of about 560 of the donors reported about 260 Gb of sequence data and some 110 million unique TCR beta sequences obtained from some 170 million T cells. In a later analysis, previously published TCR beta repertoires from several hundred donors were re-analyzed and high-resolution HLA genotyping was added so that TCR occurrence patterns could be studied. Every repertoire in the discovery cohort had been generated on one and the same sequencing platform. Donor age, sex, ethnicity and CMV serostatus were compiled alongside the repertoire data. The study was designed to test whether signatures of past pathogen exposure could be identified by cataloging public T cell receptors. An earlier analysis of 500 to 650 of the donors applied high-throughput TCR beta sequencing to assess whether each TCR beta V gene segment acted as functional or pseudogenic. In a later genetic analysis, genome-wide SNP genotypes for about 65% of the roughly 700 donors were used, and that subset was treated as a discovery cohort. Of the roughly 410 genotyped donors, roughly 76% were placed in the genetic ancestry cluster associated with self-reported Caucasian donors. In the later analysis, no new phenotypic data were used to find candidate immune exposures; instead, reliance was placed on TCR beta sequences and their occurrence across donors. Both class I and class II loci were covered by HLA typing, at four-digit resolution. The study profiled the T cell repertoires of 500 to 800 subjects by immunosequencing and related them to cytomegalovirus serostatus. Typing coverage differed by locus: A, B, C, DRB1 and DQB1 were typed in roughly 620-640 donors, DQA1 in 500 to 550, DPA1 in nearly 610, and DPB1 in just under 490. About five DR-DQ haplotypes were treated as single units for association and clustering because of strong linkage in the cohort. To predict cytomegalovirus infection status, the study brought together high-throughput TCR immunosequencing, statistical association of individual TCRs with disease status, and machine learning. About 300 gigabases of sequencing data and tens of millions of unique TCR sequences were included in an early release covering 550 to 650 HLA-typed donors. Among roughly 400 genotyped donors of the cohort, an average of around 250,000 unique TCR beta nucleotide sequences was sequenced per donor, of which approximately 19% were non-productive. Besides the first cohort of about 730 subjects, a separate validation cohort made up of 90 to 150 different subjects was used.

Broader findings and caveats from the paper: Because the 87-base-pair reads could not distinguish some IMGT-functional V segments, including TRBV6-2 and TRBV6-3, those segments were excluded. Correlated functional status among segregating V segments might reflect linkage disequilibrium, but an unknown experimental factor could not be ruled out. In a later genetic analysis, fewer N-insertions in productive TCRs were reported among donors in an Asian-associated ancestry cluster than the roughly 700-donor mean. An association between a missense DCLRE1C variant and V-gene and J-gene trimming of TCR beta chains was found in a later genetic analysis and replicated in an independent cohort. A later analysis reported that several top co-occurrence clusters appeared linked to parvovirus B19, influenza, CMV and Epstein-Barr virus. In both the original and validation cohorts, the classifier was reported to diagnose cytomegalovirus status with high specificity and sensitivity. A cluster of highly shared sequence variants was judged likely to be a technical artifact of the sequencing pipeline. Roughly uniform sequencing depth across donors was assumed in presence/absence analyses, although this assumption may not hold. The cohort was sequenced for TCR beta chains only, and without alpha or paired-chain data the features that could be detected were limited. The authors suggested that the approach could potentially be extended to other disease states and immunological phenotypes. A later analysis found that most CMV-associated TCR beta chains appeared HLA-restricted, with HLA associations seemingly driven largely by CMV exposure. In a later analysis, 16,951 TCR beta sequences were associated with specific HLA alleles at a false discovery rate of 0.05. When HLA alleles, especially DR and DQ, strongly co-occurred, attributing TCR associations to individual alleles was difficult. In the study, some 160 TCR beta chains were listed as associated with cytomegalovirus. The only immune exposure information available for the cohort was CMV serostatus. According to a later analysis, TCR association rates differed among HLA loci, with DRB1 alleles showing the most associated TCRs and HLA-C alleles showing the fewest. A few of the identified cytomegalovirus-associated TCR beta chains were confirmed in vitro to be specific for cytomegalovirus antigens. While some public TCRs were present in many individuals, most TCR sequences turned up only very rarely across donors. Because counts were too low, around 18 rarely observed V segments, including chromosome 9 orphons, were left out of the earlier analysis of 500 to 650 of the donors. A further reported finding was that TCR beta sequences accurately predicted the HLA-A and HLA-B alleles for most subjects in the first cohort. Because HLA typing was unavailable for some donors at each locus, only the typed subset was used in association tests. Broadly in line with IMGT annotations, most TCR beta V segments showed up in productive rearrangements about 87% or about 30% of the time in an earlier analysis of several hundred of the donors. Compared with equally common non-associated chains, HLA-associated TCR beta chains in a later analysis were more clonally expanded and had lower generation probabilities.

Cut back by 1 base and 4 bases, the V and J ends lie 5 bases apart. Including cysteine and phenylalanine, the CDR3 has 13 amino acids. Just CDR3 DNA is preserved here, 39 bases in frame from base 1. CDR1 and CDR2, per the germline V gene, are MGHRA and YSYEKL. The cohort was made up of approximately 670 healthy bone marrow donors. At the time of sampling, every cohort member was nominally healthy, though immune exposures that went unrecorded were likely present. The donor tested CMV seronegative, placing the donor among the 300 to 400 seronegative members of the cohort. A peripheral blood sample was provided by each donor, and peripheral blood mononuclear cells were used for TCR beta sequencing. Genomic DNA was extracted from the blood cell samples with the Qiagen DNeasy Blood Extraction Kit. Receptor libraries were prepared by the immunoSEQ multiplex PCR assay. A mixture of 60 forward primers for TCR Vbeta segments and 13 reverse primers for TCR Jbeta segments was used in the multiplex PCR. Amplification of the CDR3 region of rearranged TCR beta genes was performed with a multiplex PCR assay on genomic DNA. On the Illumina HiSeq System, the amplified TCR beta libraries were sequenced as 87-base-pair reads. Processing in the source paper ran as follows. A later analysis tallied 75 million to 95 million unique TCR beta chains across the approximately 670 repertoires, and some 10 million of those chains were shared by two or more donors. Raw reads were error-corrected and collapsed into unique sequences with a nearest-neighbor algorithm that merged closely related sequences to remove PCR and sequencing errors. V, D and J gene segments were assigned by aligning CDR3 sequences to IMGT reference sequences. Each retained sequence needed at least a six-nucleotide match to both a V gene segment and a J gene segment. A rearrangement was called productive if the CDR3 had no stop codons and remained in frame with V and J, and every other rearrangement was called non-productive. CDR3 was defined by IMGT convention, running from the second conserved V-encoded cysteine to the conserved J-encoded phenylalanine. The earlier analysis of about 590 of the donors excluded sequences that lacked an unambiguous match to a single V gene segment. An earlier analysis of 500 to 600 of the donors classified V segments as functional when productive rearrangements were above 56.7% and as segregating when the standard deviation between donors was above 5%. To diagnose cytomegalovirus status from the catalog of TCR beta chain sequences, a statistical classification framework was built. V and J gene assignment, in a later analysis, came from comparing TCR nucleotide sequences with IMGT/GENE-DB human TR gene sequences. In a later analysis, CDR3 sequences and most-parsimonious VDJ recombination scenarios were assigned using the TCRdist pipeline. In a later analysis, every TCR beta chain was defined by the combination of its CDR3 amino acid sequence and its V-gene family, and reads without a unique V-gene family were dropped. A later analysis removed 500 to 600 highly shared, low-generation-probability nucleotide sequences to deal with suspected cross-contamination and a sequencing artifact. In a later analysis, a clonal expansion index for each public chain was calculated from normalized within-repertoire ranks of inferred template counts. Generation probabilities in a later analysis came from a VDJ recombination model fitted to out-of-frame rearrangements, and those results were checked against IGoR. Hypergeometric tests were used in a later analysis to score TCR-TCR, TCR-HLA and TCR-CMV co-occurrence, with a repertoire-size bias correction applied to the TCR pairs. In a later analysis, false discovery rates were estimated by permuting HLA or CMV assignments 20 times. In a later analysis, co-occurring TCRs were grouped using DBSCAN, with TCRdist sequence similarity added in when clustering inside HLA-allele-positive subsets. Repertoires with fewer than 30,000 or more than 120,000 public chains, plus five repertoires with anomalous nucleotide sharing, were excluded from co-occurrence clustering. Sourced from immuneACCESS, this table was stored by TCRdb with only in-frame sequences that have V and J called. A share of the clones is absent; for the studies checked, an unresolved V gene accounts for under half, and the remainder has no known explanation. V and J calls and clone size are given by that table; D and trimming were obtained from the DNA. Recorded for this sample are fewer than 200,000 clones; roughly nine tenths of them occurred a single time. The top ten clones comprise more than 0.2% of the sample.

Comments on this clone: Its binding antigen is unknown. No base-level quality is on record; no much larger clone is a single base apart.

The material sequenced was PBMCs. The chain joins TRBV4-1 to TRBJ2-1; too little of a D gene remains to name it. This sequence originates from a girl in the first two years of life in good health and CMV-seronegative. The CDR3 region reads CASSQVLYNEQFF. The DNA reads TGCGCCAGCAGCCAAGTACTATACAATGAGCAGTTCTTC.